The 24 T cell receptor beta chains below come from one sample, sequenced in a study of CD8 T cells in Susac syndrome. RNA amounts of about 0.5 to 1 ug underwent reverse transcription with random hexamers. One entry per CDR3 protein results from TCRdb running MiXCR on the immunoSEQ multiplex PCR reads. The sample consists of some 300,000 distinct CDR3 sequences, 65% to 90% of them appearing once. The sample taken for sequencing was CD8+ T cells from PBMCs. The origin of the receptors is a human donor with multiple sclerosis.

V and J are TRBV28 and TRBJ2-3; 12 positions agree with TRBD2. CDR1 and CDR2 (germline): MDHEN, SYDVKM. The CDR3 contains 16 residues. J lost 7 bases, V lost 7 bases, and 12 bases had no gene match. For the CDR3, the DNA is TGTGCCAGCAATCCCCTGAGACTAGCGGGAGAATATACGCAGTATTTT. It yields the protein CASNPLRLAGEYTQYF. The variable domain in full, completed from reference TRBV28 and TRBJ2-3, reads DVKVTQSSRYLVKRTGEKVFLECVQDMDHENMFWYRQDPGLGLRLIYFSYDVKMKEKGDIPEGYSVSREKKERFSLILESASTNQTSMYLCASNPLRLAGEYTQYFGPGTRLTVL.

The chain uses TRBV6-6 and TRBJ2-1; D is unresolved. Germline loops: CDR1 MNHNY, CDR2 SVGAGI (reference sequence). Trimming took 0 bases from V and 4 from J, leaving 10 bases between them. CDR3 size: 15 residues. CDR3 in amino acids: CASSYSDGPYNEQFF. DNA for the CDR3: TGTGCCAGCAGTTACTCAGACGGGCCTTACAATGAGCAGTTCTTC.

This clonotype occurred once. The genes are TRBV4-2 and TRBJ2-3; TRBD2 agrees at 9 bases. This CDR3 spans 17 amino acids. The germline V gene has CDR1 LGHNA and CDR2 YNFKEQ. V shed 3 bases, J shed 3 bases, and the junction held 10 bases outside the gene matches. CDR3 region: CASSHLLGTSWTDTQYF. The CDR3 DNA is TGTGCCAGCAGCCATTTACTCGGGACTAGCTGGACAGATACGCAGTATTTT.

A single count supports this clonotype. The V and J genes are TRBV7-9 and TRBJ2-5; 7 nucleotides align to TRBD2. This CDR3 spans 14 amino acids. V was pared by 5 bases and J by 2 bases, with 5 bases of the junction left unmatched. Germline lookup yields CDR1 SEHNR and CDR2 FQNEAQ (reference sequence). CDR3 nucleotide sequence: TGTGCCAGCAGCCGGACTAGGGAACAAGAGACCCAGTACTTC. The encoded protein is CASSRTREQETQYF.

The chain joins TRBV19 to TRBJ1-2; D gene uncertain. The CDR3 covers 15 residues. Germline V gene lookup returns CDR1 LNHDA and CDR2 SQIVND (reference sequence). V lost 5 bases to trimming and J lost 4 bases, with 17 bases between them. The DNA for the CDR3 is TGTGCCAGTAGTCCGTTGGACGGCCTTGGCTATGGCTACACCTTC. Translated, it gives CASSPLDGLGYGYTF.

This chain uses TRBV30 with TRBJ2-1; 10 nucleotides line up with TRBD2. V shed 5 bases and J 2 bases; nucleotides not matched to a gene: 3. The CDR3 totals 14 residues. The germline gives CDR1 GTSNPN, CDR2 SVGIG (reference sequence). CDR3: CAWASGRAYNEQFF. CDR3 DNA sequence: TGTGCCTGGGCGAGCGGGAGGGCCTACAATGAGCAGTTCTTC.

V is TRBV30 and J is TRBJ2-7; D possibly matches TRBD1 or TRBD2 (5 bases each). The CDR3 covers 12 residues. Between the trimmed V and J ends, which lost 5 bases and 3 bases, there was a span of 11 bases. CDR1 is GTSNPN and CDR2 is SVGIG in the germline V gene (reference sequence). CDR3 DNA: TGTGCCTGGGGGGGTAGCTTCTACGAGCAGTACTTC. It translates to CAWGGSFYEQYF.

The chain employs TRBV13 and TRBJ2-7; 13 nucleotides agree with TRBD2. V lost 2 bases, J lost 4 bases, and 5 bases stayed unmatched. In germline, CDR1 is PRHDT, CDR2 FYEKMQ (reference sequence). The CDR3 covers 16 residues. CDR3 in amino acids: CASSLSGTSGIYEQYF. CDR3 bases: TGTGCCAGCAGCTTATCCGGGACTAGCGGGATATACGAGCAGTACTTC. The full variable domain, rest sourced from reference TRBV13 and TRBJ2-7, is AAGVIQSPRHLIKEKRETATLKCYPIPRHDTVYWYQQGPGQDPQFLISFYEKMQSDKGSIPDRFSAQQFSDYHSELNMSSLELGDSALYFCASSLSGTSGIYEQYFGPGTRLTVT.

The count of this clonotype is one. V usage is TRBV27 and J usage is TRBJ2-7; D is unclear. V was cut by 3 bases and J by 6 bases, with 15 bases left in between. Germline CDR1 is MNHEY and CDR2 is SMNVEV (reference sequence). CDR3 length equals 14 residues. The CDR3 bases are TGTGCCAGCAGTTTCACGAGTCTATCCGTCGAGCAGTACTTC. Its translation is CASSFTSLSVEQYF.

The genes are TRBV10-3 and TRBJ2-1; 8 bases align to TRBD1. In germline, CDR1 is ENHRY, CDR2 SYGVKD. This CDR3 is 18 amino acids long. With 3 bases clipped from V and 2 bases from J, the junction kept 12 bases outside the gene matches. The CDR3 nucleotides are TGTGCCATCAGTGATGGGACAGGCACCGGGGCGACCTACAATGAGCAGTTCTTC. Residues: CAISDGTGTGATYNEQFF.

The chain carries TRBV9 and TRBJ2-2; 10 bases fit TRBD1. The V segment lost 3 bases and the J segment 0 bases; nucleotides outside the gene matches: 8. The CDR3 consists of 18 residues. From germline, CDR1 is SGDLS and CDR2 YYNGEE. The CDR3 here is CASSGGTGVLTNTGELFF. The CDR3 region has the DNA TGTGCCAGCAGCGGGGGGACAGGGGTCCTTACGAACACCGGGGAGCTGTTTTTT.

CDR3: CASSLALATNEKLFF. CDR3 coding DNA: TGTGCCAGCAGCTTAGCGCTCGCAACTAATGAAAAACTGTTTTTT. This chain joins TRBV7-2 and TRBJ1-4; D gene unclear. The V end lost 0 bases, the J end lost 0 bases, and 5 bases lay between the germline ends. The CDR3 totals 15 residues. Germline CDR1 SGHTA, CDR2 FQGNSA.

The V call is TRBV4-3, the J call TRBJ2-3; the D gene is possibly TRBD1 (8 bases). This CDR3 is built from 20 residues. From germline, CDR1 is LGHNA and CDR2 YSLEER. V was cut by 1 base and J by 6 bases, with 29 bases left in between. Here the CDR3 DNA reads TGCGCCAGCAGCCAAGGGCAGGGGGCGAGAGGCGGGAGAGGTGGGGATACGCAGTATTTT. Residues: CASSQGQGARGGRGGDTQYF.

The J gene is TRBJ1-2, the V gene TRBV6-5; TRBD1 might be the D (5 bases). This CDR3 comprises 14 residues. The V end was cut by 0 bases, the J end by 3 bases, with 8 bases between. Germline V lookup: CDR1 MNHEY, CDR2 SVGAGI. The CDR3: CASSYSARDYGYTF. In DNA, the CDR3 is TGTGCCAGCAGTTACTCGGCCAGGGACTATGGCTACACCTTC.

The chain uses TRBV4-3 and TRBJ1-2; D gene ambiguous. With 4 bases removed from V and 6 bases from J, the gap between germline ends came to 21 bases. The germline V gene encodes CDR1 LGHNA and CDR2 YSLEER. The CDR3 runs 16 residues. CDR3 loop: CASSRETSLVANGYTF. The CDR3 DNA follows: TGCGCCAGCAGCCGAGAAACCTCGCTGGTGGCCAATGGCTACACCTTC.

This clonotype came up once. The rearrangement uses TRBV28 and TRBJ1-4; D unresolved. The CDR3 totals 14 residues. Deletions cut 2 bases from V and 1 base from J, with 5 bases between. Germline V gene lookup returns CDR1 MDHEN and CDR2 SYDVKM. CDR3 bases: TGTGCCAGCAGTTTACAGGAAACTAATGAAAAACTGTTTTTT. Protein product: CASSLQETNEKLFF.

The genes are TRBV30 and TRBJ1-1, with 8 bases aligning to TRBD1. The CDR3 loop spans 14 amino acids. Trimming took 2 bases from V and 1 from J; bases not matched to a gene: 3. The germline CDR1 and CDR2 sequences are GTSNPN and SVGIG (reference sequence). The CDR3 DNA reads TGTGCCTGGAGTCCTGGACAGGGGAACACTGAAGCTTTCTTT. This sequence encodes CAWSPGQGNTEAFF.

The chain uses TRBV20-1 and TRBJ2-1; the D is unclear. Germline V lookup: CDR1 DFQATT, CDR2 SNEGSKA (reference sequence). This CDR3 is built from 12 residues. The V end was cut by 7 bases, the J end by 6 bases, with 13 bases between. Written as DNA, the CDR3 is TGCAGTGAGGAGACCCCCCCCAATGAGCAGTTCTTC. Amino acids: CSEETPPNEQFF.

The chain employs TRBV7-8 and TRBJ2-5, with D possibly being TRBD2 (7 bases). The CDR3 length is 17 residues. Germline-derived CDR1 and CDR2 are SGHVS and FQNEAQ. V lost 4 bases and J 6 bases, leaving 24 bases between the germline ends. CDR3 amino acids: CASSYRGGRGSIKTQYF. DNA for the CDR3: TGTGCCAGCAGCTATAGAGGGGGTCGCGGGAGCATAAAGACCCAGTACTTC.

This CDR3 is CASSEEDSQETQYF. For the CDR3, the DNA is TGTGCCAGCAGTGAAGAGGACAGCCAAGAGACCCAGTACTTC. The J gene is TRBJ2-5, the V gene TRBV25-1; TRBD1 is a possible D gene (6 bases). Germline CDR1 is MGHDK and CDR2 is SYGVNS. The CDR3 has 14 residues. V lost 2 bases to trimming and J lost 1 base, with 8 bases between them.

The V gene is TRBV28, the J gene TRBJ1-6; D not resolved. Germline lookup yields CDR1 MDHEN and CDR2 SYDVKM. There are 16 residues in the CDR3. Trimming pared 2 bases from V and 5 bases from J, leaving 13 bases between. The CDR3 spells CASSLRAANNNSPLHF. The CDR3 coding sequence is TGTGCCAGCAGTTTAAGGGCAGCGAATAATAATTCACCCCTCCACTTT. The complete variable domain, with remaining parts taken from reference TRBV28 and TRBJ1-6, reads DVKVTQSSRYLVKRTGEKVFLECVQDMDHENMFWYRQDPGLGLRLIYFSYDVKMKEKGDIPEGYSVSREKKERFSLILESASTNQTSMYLCASSLRAANNNSPLHFGNGTRLTVT.

The chain employs TRBV4-1 and TRBJ2-5, with unresolved D. CDR1 is MGHRA and CDR2 is YSYEKL in the germline V gene. The V end lost 4 bases, the J end lost 2 bases, and 11 bases lay between the germline ends. The CDR3 is 14 amino acids. The chain's CDR3 is CASSPSELQETQYF. The CDR3 DNA reads as TGCGCCAGCAGCCCTTCAGAATTACAAGAGACCCAGTACTTC.

This chain joins TRBV5-1 and TRBJ1-2; 9 bases align to TRBD1. With V trimmed by 4 bases and J by 2 bases, 6 bases remained unmatched. The CDR3 is 15 amino acids. Germline V lookup: CDR1 SGHRS, CDR2 YFSETQ. The CDR3 here is CASSPAGTGNYGYTF. The CDR3, as DNA: TGCGCCAGCAGCCCCGCCGGGACAGGGAACTATGGCTACACCTTC.

This clonotype showed up just a few times. The chain uses TRBV7-8 and TRBJ2-7; 9 nucleotides match TRBD2. Germline V gives CDR1 SGHVS, CDR2 FQNEAQ. J gave up 2 bases and V 8 bases, and 16 bases lay outside the gene matches. The CDR3 spans 17 residues. The CDR3 spells CASYRTGGRERTYEQYF. DNA of the CDR3: TGTGCCAGCTACCGAACTGGCGGGAGGGAGCGAACCTACGAGCAGTACTTC.